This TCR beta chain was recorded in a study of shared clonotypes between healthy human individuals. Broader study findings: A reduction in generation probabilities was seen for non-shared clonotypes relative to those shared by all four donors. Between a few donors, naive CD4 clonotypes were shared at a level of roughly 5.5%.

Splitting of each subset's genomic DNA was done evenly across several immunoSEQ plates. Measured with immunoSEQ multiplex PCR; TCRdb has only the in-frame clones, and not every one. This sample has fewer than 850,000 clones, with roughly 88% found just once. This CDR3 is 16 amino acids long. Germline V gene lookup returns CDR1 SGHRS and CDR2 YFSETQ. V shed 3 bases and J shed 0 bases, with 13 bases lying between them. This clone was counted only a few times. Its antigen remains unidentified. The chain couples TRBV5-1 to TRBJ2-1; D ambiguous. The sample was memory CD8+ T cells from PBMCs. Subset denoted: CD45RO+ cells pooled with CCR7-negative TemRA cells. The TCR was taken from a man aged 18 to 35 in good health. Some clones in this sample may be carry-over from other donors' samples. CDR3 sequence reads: CASSSDYVSSYNEQFF. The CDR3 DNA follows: TGCGCCAGCAGCTCCGATTACGTAAGCTCCTACAATGAGCAGTTCTTC.